These 32 T cell receptor beta chains came from one sample sequenced in a study of T cell repertoires in cytomegalovirus infection. MiXCR, applied by TCRdb to the reads, yields one record per CDR3 protein. The table lists about a million distinct CDR3 sequences, around 32% of them singletons. Their target antigens are unknown. This specimen was cultured CD8+ T cells from PBMCs, taken from culture after CMV antigen stimulation. The source is a human donor in good health (CMV status not recorded). Some clones in this sample may be carry-over from other donors' samples.

This clonotype has a count of ten or more. V is TRBV7-8 and J is TRBJ1-1; no clear D. The CDR3 is made up of 15 amino acids. CDR1 and CDR2 from the germline V gene are SGHVS and FQNEAQ. Trimming removed 0 bases from V and 7 bases from J, with 15 bases in between. CDR3 DNA sequence: TGTGCCAGCAGCTTAGCTCCCCAATTCTTAGGTGAAGCTTTCTTT. Residues: CASSLAPQFLGEAFF.

This clonotype was seen only once. The chain is built from TRBV12-5 and TRBJ2-1; the D call may be TRBD1 or TRBD2 (5 bases each). The CDR3 contains 11 residues. Trimming pared 4 bases from V and 9 bases from J, leaving 7 bases between. Germline assignment: CDR1 LGHNT and CDR2 FRNRAP. This CDR3 is CASGSGAEQFF. CDR3 bases: TGTGCTAGTGGTTCCGGGGCTGAGCAGTTCTTC.

The V and J genes are TRBV20-1 and TRBJ1-2; TRBD1 matches 9 bases. This CDR3 contains 14 residues. V trimming: 0 bases; J trimming: 6 bases; junction bases outside the gene matches: 5. Germline CDR1 DFQATT, CDR2 SNEGSKA (reference sequence). The DNA of the CDR3 is TGCAGTGCTAGAGAATACAGGGGGCTCCATGGCTACACCTTC. Protein product: CSAREYRGLHGYTF.

In its sample, this clonotype was seen many times. The chain joins TRBV7-9 to TRBJ1-5; possible D gene TRBD1, 5 bases. The CDR3 totals 15 residues. The germline V and J ends were trimmed by 4 bases and 0 bases, with 10 bases remaining between them. From germline, CDR1 is SEHNR and CDR2 FQNEAQ (reference sequence). The CDR3 sequence is CASSYGHNSNQPQHF. The CDR3 DNA is TGTGCCAGCAGCTACGGACACAATAGCAATCAGCCCCAGCATTTT.

The chain joins TRBV7-9 to TRBJ2-3; TRBD2 matches at 8 bases. Trimming cost V 6 bases and J 6 bases; bases outside gene matches: 14. The CDR3 is made up of 16 amino acids. CDR1 SEHNR and CDR2 FQNEAQ come from the germline V gene (reference sequence). For the CDR3, the DNA is TGTGCCAGCAGATTTCCGGGACTAGGCGCGCTCGATACGCAGTATTTT. It encodes CASRFPGLGALDTQYF.

This clonotype was observed at least ten times. The gene calls are TRBV7-6 and TRBJ2-5, with 7 bases identical to TRBD1. After removal of 1 base from V and 1 base from J, the junction contained 6 bases not matched to a gene. Germline values: CDR1 SGHVS, CDR2 FNYEAQ. This CDR3 comprises 16 residues. CDR3 in DNA: TGTGCCAGCAGCTTAGAATCGAGGGGGCCCCAAGAGACCCAGTACTTC. Encoded protein: CASSLESRGPQETQYF.

With regard to this clonotype: Germline and junction disagree at one end, which may indicate a read error. The V call is TRBV7-7, the J call TRBJ2-1, with D perhaps matching TRBD1 (6 bases). The germline gives CDR1 SSHAT, CDR2 FNYEAQ (reference sequence). CDR3 length: 16 amino acids. The CDR3 DNA reads TGTGCTAGCAGCTTAGGTGACAGGACGTCCTACAATGAGCAGTTCTTC. This translates into CASSLGDRTSYNEQFF.

The V gene is TRBV6-2 or TRBV6-3, the J gene TRBJ2-3; 7 nucleotides agree with TRBD2. Germline CDR1 MNHEY, CDR2 SVGEGT. The length of the CDR3 is 17 residues. V shed 5 bases, J shed 0 bases, and the junction held 11 bases outside the gene matches. In nucleotides, the CDR3 is TGTGCCAGCAGTACCCAGCGCGGGGGATCTAGCACAGATACGCAGTATTTT. This codes for CASSTQRGGSSTDTQYF.

Remarks on this clonotype: A much larger clone differs by one base, so this may be a read error. The chain is built from TRBV12-3 or TRBV12-4 and TRBJ2-1; D tentatively fits TRBD1 or TRBD2 (6 bases each). This CDR3 is built from 14 residues. The CDR3 loop reads CVSSLWGARNEQFF. The CDR3 nucleotides are TGTGTCAGCAGTTTATGGGGGGCGCGCAATGAGCAGTTCTTC.

This clonotype was seen at least ten times. The chain uses TRBV4-1 and TRBJ1-6; D perhaps matches TRBD1 (6 bases). The CDR3 sequence is 15 residues long. Germline loops: CDR1 MGHRA, CDR2 YSYEKL. Trimming cost V 4 bases and J 9 bases, with 16 bases left between them. CDR3 nucleotide sequence: TGCGCCAGCAGCCTCTCCGTCCAGGGGACTTCACCCCTCCACTTT. Amino acid sequence: CASSLSVQGTSPLHF.

The V gene is TRBV7-6, the J gene TRBJ2-6, with 7 bases aligning to TRBD1. V shed 5 bases and J 0 bases; nucleotides not matched to a gene: 4. Germline CDR1 and CDR2: SGHVS and FNYEAQ. This CDR3 is 16 amino acids long. The DNA of the CDR3 is TGTGCCAGCAGCATGGACAGGATCTCTGGGGCCAACGTCCTGACTTTC. This gives the protein CASSMDRISGANVLTF.

The rearrangement joins TRBV19 to TRBJ2-7; 8 bases map to TRBD2. V gave up 7 bases and J gave up 0 bases; unmatched junction bases: 5. The CDR3 length is 14 residues. Germline V gene data show CDR1 as LNHDA and CDR2 as SQIVND (reference sequence). The CDR3 here is CASNISGSSYEQYF. As DNA, the CDR3 is TGTGCCAGTAATATCAGCGGGAGCTCCTACGAGCAGTACTTC. Full variable domain (outside the CDR3, taken from reference TRBV19 and TRBJ2-7): DGGITQSPKYLFRKEGQNVTLSCEQNLNHDAMYWYRQDPGQGLRLIYYSQIVNDFQKGDIAEGYSVSREKKESFPLTVTSAQKNPTAFYLCASNISGSSYEQYFGPGTRLTVT.

As regards this clonotype: Compared with germline, one end of the junction differs, possibly owing to a read error. The V gene is TRBV7-2, the J gene TRBJ1-3; no clear D gene. The CDR3 has 15 amino acids. Germline V gene lookup returns CDR1 SGHTA and CDR2 FQGNSA. The CDR3: CAGSLDGGAGNTIYF. CDR3 coding DNA: TGTGCCGGCAGCTTGGACGGAGGAGCTGGAAACACCATATATTTT.

The chain uses TRBV7-9 and TRBJ2-2; no firm D call. With 5 bases removed from V and 5 bases from J, the gap between germline ends came to 12 bases. Germline V gene sequence: CDR1 SEHNR, CDR2 FQNEAQ (reference sequence). This CDR3 region has 14 residues. The CDR3 nucleotides are TGTGCCAGCAGCCTCCTAGACCGAACCGGGGAGCTGTTTTTT. Translated, it gives CASSLLDRTGELFF.

The chain carries TRBV19 and TRBJ2-1; 14 bases are shared with TRBD2. Germline CDR1 is LNHDA and CDR2 is SQIVND (reference sequence). J gave up 7 bases and V 8 bases, and 4 bases lay outside the gene matches. The CDR3 sequence is 14 residues long. The chain's CDR3 is CASGLAGGRNEQFF. CDR3 DNA: TGTGCCAGTGGACTAGCGGGGGGCCGGAATGAGCAGTTCTTC. The full variable domain, completed using reference TRBV19 and TRBJ2-1, is DGGITQSPKYLFRKEGQNVTLSCEQNLNHDAMYWYRQDPGQGLRLIYYSQIVNDFQKGDIAEGYSVSREKKESFPLTVTSAQKNPTAFYLCASGLAGGRNEQFFGPGTRLTVL.

This clonotype was seen only a few times. The chain is built from TRBV7-9 and TRBJ2-2; no reliable D call. V shed 4 bases and J shed 0 bases, with 15 bases lying between them. CDR3 length: 17 residues. Germline CDR1 is SEHNR and CDR2 is FQNEAQ (reference sequence). CDR3 DNA sequence: TGTGCCAGCAGCTCTGGCGCGCAGACAACGAACACCGGGGAGCTGTTTTTT. Translating gives CASSSGAQTTNTGELFF.

V gene TRBV3-1 combines with J gene TRBJ2-1; no reliable D call. This CDR3 comprises 14 residues. Germline CDR1 LGHDT, CDR2 YNNKEL (reference sequence). V was cut by 2 bases and J by 5 bases, with 10 bases left in between. CDR3 coding DNA: TGTGCCAGCAGCCAAAGCAGGTCCGACAATGAGCAGTTCTTC. Translating gives CASSQSRSDNEQFF.

The J gene is TRBJ1-1, the V gene TRBV7-8; no reliable D call. Deletions cut 0 bases from V and 4 bases from J, with 6 bases between. Per the germline V gene, CDR1 is SGHVS and CDR2 is FQNEAQ. The CDR3 totals 13 residues. The CDR3 DNA sequence: TGTGCCAGCAGCTTAGCCTACAGCACTGAAGCTTTCTTT. This translates into CASSLAYSTEAFF.

In DNA, the CDR3 is TGTGCCAGCAGTTACCTTAAAGGTAGGGGGCCGGAGGACGAGCAGTACGTC. It translates to CASSYLKGRGPEDEQYV. The V call is TRBV6-6, the J call TRBJ2-7; 7 positions agree with TRBD1. With V trimmed by 2 bases and J by 5 bases, 15 bases remained unmatched. Germline V gene sequence: CDR1 MNHNY, CDR2 SVGAGI (reference sequence). The CDR3 has 17 residues.

This chain joins TRBV27 and TRBJ2-7; 10 nucleotides line up with TRBD1. Unmatched junction bases numbered 8, after V lost 7 bases and J lost 2 bases. This CDR3 is built from 15 residues. In germline, CDR1 is MNHEY, CDR2 SMNVEV (reference sequence). The chain's CDR3 is CASTPGGTGAYEQYF. In DNA, the CDR3 is TGTGCCAGCACCCCGGGCGGGACAGGGGCCTACGAGCAGTACTTC.

This rearrangement joins TRBV6-6 to TRBJ2-1; no firm D call. V shed 2 bases and J shed 5 bases, with 7 bases lying between them. The CDR3 has 13 residues. Germline loops: CDR1 MNHNY, CDR2 SVGAGI (reference sequence). CDR3: CASSYGINNEQFF. The CDR3, as DNA: TGTGCCAGCAGTTACGGGATAAACAATGAGCAGTTCTTC.

V usage is TRBV12-3 or TRBV12-4 and J usage is TRBJ1-5; the match to TRBD1 covers 11 bases. J was trimmed by 7 bases and V by 5 bases; bases with no gene match: 4. CDR3 length equals 14 residues. CDR3 bases: TGTGCCAGCAGTGGGACAGGGGGGCGGCAGCCCCAGCATTTT. Residues: CASSGTGGRQPQHF.

The rearrangement uses TRBV12-3 or TRBV12-4 and TRBJ2-1; 10 bases align to TRBD2. Unmatched junction bases numbered 6, after V lost 7 bases and J lost 3 bases. CDR3 length equals 15 residues. CDR3 DNA: TGTGCCAGCACCCTAACTAGCGGGATCTACAATGAGCAGTTCTTC. Amino acids: CASTLTSGIYNEQFF.

The table lists this clonotype with a few counts. The J gene is TRBJ1-1, the V gene TRBV20-1; D gene ambiguous. V was cut by 6 bases and J by 7 bases, with 18 bases left in between. The CDR3 sequence is 13 residues long. Germline CDR1 is DFQATT and CDR2 is SNEGSKA (reference sequence). The DNA for the CDR3 is TGCAGTGCCTGGAGGCCCATGGGAGGTGAAGCTTTCTTT. Its protein product is CSAWRPMGGEAFF.

This clonotype has ten or more counts. An end of the junction does not agree with germline; a read error may underlie this. The chain carries TRBV12-3 or TRBV12-4 and TRBJ2-3; D possibly corresponds to TRBD2 (6 bases). The CDR3 is made up of 14 amino acids. The CDR3 DNA reads as TGTGCTAGCAGCTTGGGGGGTAGCACAGATACGCAGTATTTT. This translates into CASSLGGSTDTQYF.

This clonotype occurred a few times. The chain employs TRBV4-1 and TRBJ2-1, with 7 bases aligning to TRBD1. The CDR3 spans 17 residues. V gave up 1 base and J gave up 0 bases; unmatched junction bases: 6. Germline V gene lookup returns CDR1 MGHRA and CDR2 YSYEKL. The CDR3 nucleotides read TGCGCCAGCAGCCAAGTCAGGGGGTCAACCTCCTACAATGAGCAGTTCTTC. This sequence encodes CASSQVRGSTSYNEQFF.

The chain couples TRBV12-3 or TRBV12-4 to TRBJ2-5; TRBD2 matches 8 bases. CDR3 size: 13 residues. V was pared by 6 bases and J by 4 bases, with 4 bases of the junction left unmatched. This CDR3 is CASRTSGSETQYF. CDR3 DNA sequence: TGTGCCAGCAGAACTAGCGGATCAGAGACCCAGTACTTC.

J is TRBJ2-7 and V is TRBV27; D possibly uses TRBD1 or TRBD2 (5 bases each). Germline V CDR1 and CDR2: MNHEY, SMNVEV (reference sequence). V lost 6 bases and J lost 3, with 18 bases in between. The CDR3 runs 15 residues. CDR3 sequence: CASSPQGLRGYEQYF. DNA for the CDR3: TGTGCCAGCAGCCCCCAGGGTCTCCGGGGCTACGAGCAGTACTTC.

A note on this clonotype: Germline and junction disagree at one end, which may indicate a read error. The V and J genes are TRBV18 and TRBJ1-3; the D is unclear. The CDR3 consists of 18 residues. Germline CDR1 is KGHSH and CDR2 is LQKENI. CDR3 sequence: CVSSPQIWTGPSGNTIYF. The CDR3 bases are TGTGTCAGCTCACCACAAATCTGGACGGGTCCCTCTGGAAACACCATATATTTT.

The CDR3 loop is CASSANFVPYNEQFF. In DNA form, the CDR3 reads TGTGCCAGCAGCGCCAACTTTGTGCCCTACAATGAGCAGTTCTTC. J is TRBJ2-1 and V is TRBV7-6; no clear D gene. The CDR3 length is 15 residues. The V end lost 5 bases, the J end lost 2 bases, and 13 bases lay between the germline ends. Germline CDR1 and CDR2: SGHVS and FNYEAQ. The complete variable domain, with remaining parts taken from reference TRBV7-6 and TRBJ2-1, reads GAGVSQSPRYKVTKRGQDVALRCDPISGHVSLYWYRQALGQGPEFLTYFNYEAQQDKSGLPNDRFSAERPEGSISTLTIQRTEQRDSAMYRCASSANFVPYNEQFFGPGTRLTVL.

The J gene is TRBJ1-5, the V gene TRBV27; D ambiguous. Germline V gene data show CDR1 as MNHEY and CDR2 as SMNVEV (reference sequence). CDR3 length: 15 residues. Trimming removed 6 bases at V and 1 base at J, with 13 bases between. Here the CDR3 DNA reads TGTGCCAGCAGCCCCCACGGGCAGAGCAATCAGCCCCAGCATTTT. It yields the protein CASSPHGQSNQPQHF.

The V gene is TRBV6-5, the J gene TRBJ2-1; no clear D. The CDR3 runs 16 residues. Trimming stripped 2 bases from V and 0 bases from J, with 11 bases between. CDR1 is MNHEY, CDR2 SVGAGI, per germline. In DNA form, the CDR3 reads TGTGCCAGCAGTTACGGCAGTTTGAGCTCCTACAATGAGCAGTTCTTC. The encoded protein is CASSYGSLSSYNEQFF.